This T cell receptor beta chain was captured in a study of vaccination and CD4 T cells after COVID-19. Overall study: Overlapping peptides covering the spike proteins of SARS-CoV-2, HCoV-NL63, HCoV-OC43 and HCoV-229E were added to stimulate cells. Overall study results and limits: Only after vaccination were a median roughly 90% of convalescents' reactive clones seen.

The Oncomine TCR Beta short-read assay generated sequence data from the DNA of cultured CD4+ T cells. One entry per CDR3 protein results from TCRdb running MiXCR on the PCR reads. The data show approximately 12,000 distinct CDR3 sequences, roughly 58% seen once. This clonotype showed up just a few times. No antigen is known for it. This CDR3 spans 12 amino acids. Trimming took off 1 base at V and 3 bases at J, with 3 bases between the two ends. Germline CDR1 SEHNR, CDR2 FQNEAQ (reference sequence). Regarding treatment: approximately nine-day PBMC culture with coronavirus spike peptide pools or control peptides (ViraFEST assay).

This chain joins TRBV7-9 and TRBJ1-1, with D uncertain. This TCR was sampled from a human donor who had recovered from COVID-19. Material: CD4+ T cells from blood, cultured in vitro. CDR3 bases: TGTGCCAGCAGCTTAGTGGACACTGAAGCTTTCTTT. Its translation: CASSLVDTEAFF.